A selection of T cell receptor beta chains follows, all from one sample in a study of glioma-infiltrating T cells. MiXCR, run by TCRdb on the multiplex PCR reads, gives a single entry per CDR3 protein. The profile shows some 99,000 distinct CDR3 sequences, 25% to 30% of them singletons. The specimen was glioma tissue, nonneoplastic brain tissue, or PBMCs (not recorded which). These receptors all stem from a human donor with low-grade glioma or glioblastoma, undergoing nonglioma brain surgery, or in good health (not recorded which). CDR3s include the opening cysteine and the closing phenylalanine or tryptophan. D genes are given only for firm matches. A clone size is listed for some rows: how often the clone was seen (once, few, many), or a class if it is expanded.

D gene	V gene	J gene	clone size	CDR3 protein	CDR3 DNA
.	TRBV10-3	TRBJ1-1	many	CAISEPKNTEAFF	TGTGCCATCAGTGAACCAAAGAACACTGAAGCTTTCTTT
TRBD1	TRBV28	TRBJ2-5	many	CASSLLRQGSMKTQYF	TGTGCCAGCAGTTTGCTCAGACAGGGGTCGATGAAGACCCAGTACTTC
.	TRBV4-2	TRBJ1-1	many	CASSQALGLGTEAFF	TGTGCCAGCAGCCAAGCTTTGGGTCTGGGCACTGAAGCTTTCTTT
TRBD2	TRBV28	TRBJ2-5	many	CASSAKTSWRTQYF	TGTGCCAGCAGTGCTAAGACTAGCTGGAGGACCCAGTACTTC
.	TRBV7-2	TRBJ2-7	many	CASSSSTLRPYEQYF	TGTGCCAGCAGCTCCTCGACACTCCGTCCCTACGAGCAGTACTTC
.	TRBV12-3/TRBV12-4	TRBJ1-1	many	CASSRRGSYTEAFF	TGTGCCAGCAGCCGTCGGGGCAGCTACACTGAAGCTTTCTTT
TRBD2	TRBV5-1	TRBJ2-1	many	CASSLVRRGVDEQFF	TGCGCCAGCAGCTTGGTAAGGCGGGGGGTCGATGAGCAGTTCTTC
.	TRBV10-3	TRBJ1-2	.	CAISEEKGWSNYGYTF	TGTGCCATCAGTGAGGAAAAGGGTTGGTCTAACTATGGCTACACCTTC
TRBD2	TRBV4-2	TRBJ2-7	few	CASSQSTSGSYEQYF	TGTGCCAGCAGCCAGTCCACTAGCGGCTCCTACGAGCAGTACTTC
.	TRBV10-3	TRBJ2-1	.	CAISESQGNSYNEQFF	TGTGCCATCAGTGAGTCGCAGGGGAACTCCTACAATGAGCAGTTCTTC
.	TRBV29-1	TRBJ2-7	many	CSVRVNEQYF	TGCAGCGTTCGGGTTAACGAGCAGTACTTC
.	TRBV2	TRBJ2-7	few	CASSPTITYEQYF	TGTGCCAGCAGTCCGACAATTACCTACGAGCAGTACTTC
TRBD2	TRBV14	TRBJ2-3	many	CASSLRLAGGTDTQYF	TGTGCCAGCAGCCTTCGACTAGCGGGGGGCACAGATACGCAGTATTTT
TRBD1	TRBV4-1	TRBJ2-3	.	CASSQKIRGLIGDTQYF	TGCGCCAGCAGCCAAAAGATCAGGGGGCTAATTGGAGATACGCAGTATTTT
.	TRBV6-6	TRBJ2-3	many	CASSYFRVADTQYF	TGTGCCAGCAGTTACTTCAGGGTAGCAGATACGCAGTATTTT
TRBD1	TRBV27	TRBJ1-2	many	CASSSLGTANYGYTF	TGTGCCAGCAGTTCCTTGGGGACAGCTAACTATGGCTACACCTTC
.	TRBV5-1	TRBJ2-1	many	CASSLDGGGDEQFF	TGCGCCAGCAGCTTGGACGGGGGCGGCGATGAGCAGTTCTTC
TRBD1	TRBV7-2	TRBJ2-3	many	CASRRDRGTDTQYF	TGTGCCAGCAGAAGGGACAGGGGTACAGATACGCAGTATTTT
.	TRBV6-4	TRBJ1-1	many	CASSEGQYTEAFF	TGTGCCAGCAGTGAGGGACAATACACTGAAGCTTTCTTT
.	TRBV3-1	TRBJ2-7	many	CASSEQGAEQYF	TGTGCCAGCAGCGAACAGGGCGCCGAGCAGTACTTC
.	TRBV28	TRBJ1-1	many	CASSLNNEAFF	TGTGCCAGCAGTTTGAACAATGAAGCTTTCTTT
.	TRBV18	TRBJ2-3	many	CASSPPNGGFTDTQYF	TGTGCCAGCTCACCACCGAACGGGGGTTTCACAGATACGCAGTATTTT
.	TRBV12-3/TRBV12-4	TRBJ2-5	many	CASSPLRGARETQYF	TGTGCCAGCAGCCCACTACGGGGGGCACGAGAGACCCAGTACTTC
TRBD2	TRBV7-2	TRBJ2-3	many	CASSTGLAPYTDTQYF	TGTGCCAGCAGCACCGGACTAGCCCCCTACACAGATACGCAGTATTTT
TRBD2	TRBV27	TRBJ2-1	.	CASSLMVAGVDEQFF	TGTGCCAGCAGTTTAATGGTAGCGGGAGTGGATGAGCAGTTCTTC
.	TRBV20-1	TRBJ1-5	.	CSARSPGRNSQPQHF	TGCAGTGCTAGATCCCCAGGGAGGAACTCTCAGCCCCAGCATTTT
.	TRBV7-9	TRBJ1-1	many	CASSLREAFF	TGTGCCAGCAGCTTGAGAGAAGCTTTCTTT
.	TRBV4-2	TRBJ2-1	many	CASSPRASGDEQFF	TGTGCCAGCAGCCCCCGCGCTTCGGGCGATGAGCAGTTCTTC
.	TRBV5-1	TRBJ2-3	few	CASSLDLGSTDTQYF	TGCGCCAGCAGCTTGGATCTGGGTAGCACAGATACGCAGTATTTT
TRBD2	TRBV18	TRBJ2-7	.	CASSPPKLAGGHEQYF	TGTGCCAGCTCACCACCCAAACTAGCGGGGGGGCACGAGCAGTACTTC
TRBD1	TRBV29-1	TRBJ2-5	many	CSARDRVAETQYF	TGCAGCGCCAGGGACAGGGTGGCAGAGACCCAGTACTTC
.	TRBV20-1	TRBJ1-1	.	CSSRDPGRVNAEAFF	TGCAGTTCTAGAGATCCGGGCAGGGTGAACGCTGAAGCTTTCTTT
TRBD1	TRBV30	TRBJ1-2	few	CAATWTGAYYGYTF	TGTGCCGCTACCTGGACAGGGGCGTACTATGGCTACACCTTC
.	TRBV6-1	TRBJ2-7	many	CASSPTGLGSYEQYF	TGTGCCAGCAGTCCGACAGGTCTTGGCTCCTACGAGCAGTACTTC
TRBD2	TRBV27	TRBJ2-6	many	CASSLGLAISSGANVLTF	TGTGCCAGCAGTCTAGGACTAGCGATTAGCTCTGGGGCCAACGTCCTGACTTTC
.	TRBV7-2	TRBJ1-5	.	CASSLVPPDSNQPQHF	TGTGCCAGCAGCTTAGTACCGCCAGACAGCAATCAGCCCCAGCATTTT
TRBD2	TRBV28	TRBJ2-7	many	CASSPGTSGYEQYF	TGTGCCAGCAGCCCCGGGACTAGCGGCTACGAGCAGTACTTC
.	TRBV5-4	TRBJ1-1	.	CASRARALNTEAFF	TGTGCCAGCAGAGCCCGCGCGCTGAACACTGAAGCTTTCTTT
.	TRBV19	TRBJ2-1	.	CASMDMVWSSYNEQFF	TGTGCCAGTATGGATATGGTCTGGAGCTCCTACAATGAGCAGTTCTTC
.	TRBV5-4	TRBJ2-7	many	CASSDSSTYEQYF	TGTGCCAGCAGCGACAGTTCCACCTACGAGCAGTACTTC
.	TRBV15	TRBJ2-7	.	CATSSERLQSSYEQYF	TGTGCCACCAGCAGTGAAAGGCTTCAGAGCTCCTACGAGCAGTACTTT
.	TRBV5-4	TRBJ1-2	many	CASSYDPGAYGYTF	TGTGCCAGCAGCTACGACCCGGGGGCCTATGGCTACACCTTC
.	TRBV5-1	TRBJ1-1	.	CASSLGHGAFF	TGCGCCAGCAGCTTGGGACACGGAGCTTTCTTT
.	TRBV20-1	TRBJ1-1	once	CSATEGRTEAFF	TGCAGTGCTACTGAGGGGAGAACTGAAGCTTTCTTT
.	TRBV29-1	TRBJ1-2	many	CSVGGYTF	TGCAGCGTAGGTGGCTACACCTTC
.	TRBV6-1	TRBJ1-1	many	CASSAVGVASNTEAFF	TGTGCCAGCAGTGCCGTTGGGGTGGCGTCGAACACTGAAGCTTTCTTT
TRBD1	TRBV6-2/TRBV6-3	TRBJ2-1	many	CASSDPGQYNEQFF	TGTGCCAGCAGTGACCCGGGACAGTACAATGAGCAGTTCTTC
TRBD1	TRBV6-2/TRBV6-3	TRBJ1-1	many	CASTQRTGLGYTEAFF	TGTGCCAGCACCCAAAGGACAGGCCTAGGCTACACTGAAGCTTTCTTT
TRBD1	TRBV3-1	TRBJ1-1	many	CASRPNRGEAFF	TGTGCCAGCAGACCAAACAGGGGTGAAGCTTTCTTT
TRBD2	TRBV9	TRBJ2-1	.	CASSPQREGYNEQFF	TGTGCCAGCAGCCCACAGCGGGAGGGATACAATGAGCAGTTCTTC
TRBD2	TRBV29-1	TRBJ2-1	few	CSVVGRVSHNEQFF	TGCAGCGTTGTTGGGAGGGTTAGTCACAATGAGCAGTTCTTC
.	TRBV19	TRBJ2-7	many	CASGTYEQYF	TGTGCCAGTGGGACCTACGAGCAGTACTTC
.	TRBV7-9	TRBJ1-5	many	CASSFWSGPNQPQHF	TGTGCCAGCAGCTTTTGGAGCGGTCCAAATCAGCCCCAGCATTTT